Listed here are 14 T cell receptor beta chains from one sample, sequenced in a study of blood T cell repertoires in COVID-19. Libraries were prepared by immunoSEQ multiplex PCR; TCRdb keeps only in-frame clonotypes and omits some of them. The data contain approximately 60,000 clones, approximately 93% of them seen just once; the ten biggest clones take up around 2.6%. The sequenced sample was peripheral blood. The source of these receptors is a man in his sixties or seventies with active COVID-19.

This clone appeared a single time. The DNA of the CDR3 is TGTGCCAGCAGCGACAGCCGAGAGACCCAGTACTTC. This encodes CASSDSRETQYF. This rearrangement joins TRBV7-2 to TRBJ2-5; D may be TRBD1 (5 bases). This CDR3 has 12 residues. The germline gives CDR1 SGHTA, CDR2 FQGNSA. V was cut by 5 bases and J by 4 bases, with 8 bases left in between.

This clone was seen a handful of times. This chain connects TRBV28 to TRBJ1-2; 9 nucleotides line up with TRBD1. CDR3 length equals 14 residues. The germline V gene has CDR1 MDHEN and CDR2 SYDVKM. V lost 6 bases, J lost 7 bases, and 9 bases stayed unmatched. The DNA of the CDR3 is TGTGCCAGCAGCGAGCCGGGACAGGGTGCTGGCTACACCTTC. It is translated as CASSEPGQGAGYTF.

By its share, this clone is medium-sized (0.01 to 0.1%). V gene TRBV2 combines with J gene TRBJ1-5; D is uncertain. There are 14 residues in the CDR3. The germline CDR1 and CDR2 sequences are SNHLY and FYNNEI. With 4 bases removed from V and 7 bases from J, the gap between germline ends came to 14 bases. The CDR3 bases are TGTGCCAGCAGTGTTCCCGGGGAGGCCCAGCCCCAGCATTTT. Protein: CASSVPGEAQPQHF.

DNA for the CDR3: TGCGCCAGCAGTACACAGGGTTCCTACGAGCAGTACGTC. Translating it yields CASSTQGSYEQYV. The gene calls are TRBV10-2 and TRBJ2-7, with a weak D call TRBD1 (6 bases). The CDR3 spans 13 residues. Trimming left V 5 bases short and J 1 base short, with 9 bases between. CDR1 is WSHSY and CDR2 is SAAADI in the germline V gene.

The chain recombines TRBV21-1 with TRBJ2-1; the listed D gene, TRBD2, was not tested against the DNA. TRBV21-1 is a pseudogene. The CDR3 covers 17 residues. Here the CDR3 DNA reads TGTGCCAGCAGCAAAGGGCGGGGGGAGAGCTCCTACAATGAGCAGTTCTTC. As protein: CASSKGRGESSYNEQFF.

This chain uses TRBV3-1 (or the pseudogene TRBV3-2) with TRBJ1-5; D not resolved. CDR3 size: 17 residues. Germline CDR1 is LGHDT and CDR2 is YNNKEL (reference sequence). V lost 5 bases and J lost 0, with 17 bases in between. For the CDR3, the DNA is TGTGCCAGCAGCGCGAAGTCACCGGTATATAGCAATCAGCCCCAGCATTTT. Its protein product is CASSAKSPVYSNQPQHF.

This clone occurred once. The chain links TRBV6-2 or TRBV6-3 to TRBJ1-2; 7 nucleotides line up with TRBD1. Germline loops: CDR1 MNHEY, CDR2 SVGEGT. With 0 bases clipped from V and 0 bases from J, the junction kept 4 bases outside the gene matches. The CDR3 extends over 16 amino acids. The CDR3 reads CASSYSGTEANYGYTF. For the CDR3, the DNA is TGTGCCAGCAGTTACTCTGGGACAGAAGCTAACTATGGCTACACCTTC.

V usage is TRBV2 and J usage is TRBJ2-5; D ambiguous. The V gene's germline CDR1 is SNHLY and CDR2 FYNNEI. V was cut by 7 bases and J by 2 bases, with 14 bases left in between. The CDR3 is made up of 14 amino acids. This CDR3 is CASIRGSYQETQYF. The CDR3 DNA reads as TGTGCCAGCATACGCGGCTCATATCAAGAGACCCAGTACTTC.

This clone occurred once. This chain connects TRBV19 to TRBJ1-5, with D unclear. This CDR3 contains 12 residues. From germline, CDR1 is LNHDA and CDR2 SQIVND (reference sequence). V was cut by 6 bases and J by 3 bases, with 6 bases left in between. The CDR3 reads CASRLSNQPQHF. The CDR3 DNA follows: TGTGCCAGTAGGCTATCCAATCAGCCCCAGCATTTT.

The J gene is TRBJ2-3, the V gene TRBV5-1; D gene uncertain. The CDR3 sequence is 16 residues long. The germline V gene has CDR1 SGHRS and CDR2 YFSETQ. V lost 0 bases and J 3 bases, leaving 14 bases between the germline ends. The CDR3 DNA reads as TGCGCCAGCAGCTTGGGCTCCCAGGCAGCTACAGATACGCAGTATTTT. Protein product: CASSLGSQAATDTQYF.

This sequence joins TRBV10-3 and TRBJ1-2, with 9 bases aligning to TRBD1. The J segment lost 4 bases and the V segment lost 0 bases, leaving 6 bases of the junction unmatched. CDR3 size: 16 residues. Germline V gives CDR1 ENHRY, CDR2 SYGVKD. CDR3 amino acids: CAISESGQGYGYGYTF. The CDR3 nucleotides are TGTGCCATCAGTGAGTCGGGACAGGGTTATGGCTATGGCTACACCTTC.

The chain is built from TRBV11-3 and TRBJ2-7; TRBD1 is a possible D gene (6 bases). CDR1 is SGHNT and CDR2 is YENEEA in the germline V gene. Deletions cut 3 bases from V and 2 bases from J, with 14 bases between. CDR3 length: 15 amino acids. The CDR3: CASSLVDRLTYEQYF. In DNA, the CDR3 is TGTGCCAGCAGCTTGGTAGACAGGCTCACCTACGAGCAGTACTTC.

The chain links TRBV7-2 to TRBJ2-2; 7 bases agree with TRBD1. The CDR3 loop spans 17 amino acids. V lost 2 bases, J lost 7 bases, and 13 bases stayed unmatched. Looked up from germline, CDR1 is SGHTA and CDR2 is FQGNSA. CDR3 nucleotide sequence: TGTGCCAGCAGCTTATCGACCCAGGGGGTTTGGAACGGGGAGCTGTTTTTT. Translating it yields CASSLSTQGVWNGELFF.

The chain combines TRBV5-1 with TRBJ2-7; 7 bases are shared with TRBD1. The V gene's germline CDR1 is SGHRS and CDR2 YFSETQ. The V gene end was trimmed by 0 bases and the J gene end by 4 bases; junction bases not matched to a gene: 4. The CDR3 extends over 14 amino acids. The CDR3, as DNA: TGCGCCAGCAGCTTGGTGGCAGGGGGTTACGAGCAGTACGTC. This codes for CASSLVAGGYEQYV.